This T cell receptor (beta chain) was obtained from a study of blood T cell repertoires in COVID-19. Some clones are missing from TCRdb's copy, which holds only in-frame ones; the method was immunoSEQ multiplex PCR. The sample includes over 55,000 clones, 70% to 85% of them seen just once. Germline V lookup: CDR1 SGHDT, CDR2 YYEEEE. Losses at the gene ends were 1 base for V and 4 bases for J; bases not matched to a gene: 16. CDR3 length equals 18 residues. The TCR originated in a woman between 70 and 85 years old with acute or convalescent COVID-19. The sample was peripheral blood. This chain joins TRBV5-6 and TRBJ2-5, with 7 bases fitting TRBD2. This CDR3 reads CASSLSGLSSLGGETQYF. For the CDR3, the DNA is TGTGCCAGCAGCTTGTCGGGACTAAGTTCCCTCGGGGGAGAGACCCAGTACTTC. Supplemented by reference TRBV5-6 and TRBJ2-5, the full variable domain reads DAGVTQSPTHLIKTRGQQVTLRCSPKSGHDTVSWYQQALGQGPQFIFQYYEEEERQRGNFPDRFSGHQFPNYSSELNVNALLLGDSALYLCASSLSGLSSLGGETQYFGPGTRLLVL.